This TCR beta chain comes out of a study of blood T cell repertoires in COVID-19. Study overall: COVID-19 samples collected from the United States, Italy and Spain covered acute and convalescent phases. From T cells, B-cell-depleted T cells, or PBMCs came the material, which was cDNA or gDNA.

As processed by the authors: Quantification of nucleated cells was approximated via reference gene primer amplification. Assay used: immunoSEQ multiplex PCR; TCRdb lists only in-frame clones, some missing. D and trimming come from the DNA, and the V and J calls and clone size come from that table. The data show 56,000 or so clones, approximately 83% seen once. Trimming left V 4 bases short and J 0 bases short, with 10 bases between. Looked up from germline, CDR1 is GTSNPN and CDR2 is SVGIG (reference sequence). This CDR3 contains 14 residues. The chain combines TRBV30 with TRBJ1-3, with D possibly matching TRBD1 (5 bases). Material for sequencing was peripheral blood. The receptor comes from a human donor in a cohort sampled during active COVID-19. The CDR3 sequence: CAWKGPYSGNTIYF. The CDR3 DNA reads TGTGCCTGGAAGGGGCCGTACTCTGGAAACACCATATATTTT.